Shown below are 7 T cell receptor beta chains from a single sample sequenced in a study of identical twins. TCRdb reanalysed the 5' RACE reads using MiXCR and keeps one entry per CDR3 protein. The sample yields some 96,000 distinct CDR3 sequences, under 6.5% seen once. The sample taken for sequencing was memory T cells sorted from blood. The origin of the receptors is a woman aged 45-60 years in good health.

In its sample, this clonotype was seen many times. In DNA form, the CDR3 reads TGTGCCAGCAGGGTTAGCGGGACGGCCCCCAATGAGCAGTTCTTC. Its protein product is CASRVSGTAPNEQFF. The gene calls are TRBV5-4 and TRBJ2-1, with 8 positions matching TRBD2. The CDR3 is 15 amino acids. Germline CDR1 is SGHNT and CDR2 is YYREEE (reference sequence). V gave up 5 bases and J gave up 6 bases; unmatched junction bases: 10. The full variable domain, rest sourced from reference TRBV5-4 and TRBJ2-1, is ETGVTQSPTHLIKTRGQQVTLRCSSQSGHNTVSWYQQALGQGPQFIFQYYREEENGRGNFPPRFSGLQFPNYSSELNVNALELDDSALYLCASRVSGTAPNEQFFGPGTRLTVL.

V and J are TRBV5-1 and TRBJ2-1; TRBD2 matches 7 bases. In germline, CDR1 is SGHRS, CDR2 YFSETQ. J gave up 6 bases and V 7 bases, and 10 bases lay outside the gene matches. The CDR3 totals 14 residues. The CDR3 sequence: CASFGGGRANEQFF. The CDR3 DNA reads TGCGCCAGCTTTGGTGGGGGGAGGGCCAATGAGCAGTTCTTC. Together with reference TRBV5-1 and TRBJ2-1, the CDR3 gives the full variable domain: KAGVTQTPRYLIKTRGQQVTLSCSPISGHRSVSWYQQTPGQGLQFLFEYFSETQRNKGNFPGRFSGRQFSNSRSEMNVSTLELGDSALYLCASFGGGRANEQFFGPGTRLTVL.

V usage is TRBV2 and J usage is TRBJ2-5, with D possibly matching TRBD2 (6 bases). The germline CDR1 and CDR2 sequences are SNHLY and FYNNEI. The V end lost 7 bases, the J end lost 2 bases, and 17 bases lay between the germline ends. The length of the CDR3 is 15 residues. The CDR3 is CASTGGRMGQETQYF. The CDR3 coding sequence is TGTGCCAGCACCGGGGGACGGATGGGTCAAGAGACCCAGTACTTC. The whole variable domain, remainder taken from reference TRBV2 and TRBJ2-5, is EPEVTQTPSHQVTQMGQEVILRCVPISNHLYFYWYRQILGQKVEFLVSFYNNEISEKSEIFDDQFSVERPDGSNFTLKIRSTKLEDSAMYFCASTGGRMGQETQYFGPGTRLLVL.

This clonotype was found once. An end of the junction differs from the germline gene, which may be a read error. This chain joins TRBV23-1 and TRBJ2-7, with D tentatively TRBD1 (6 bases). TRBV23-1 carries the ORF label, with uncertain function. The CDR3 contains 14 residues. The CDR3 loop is CASPGRRGSYGQYF. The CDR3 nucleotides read TGCGCCAGCCCAGGGCGCAGGGGTTCCTACGGGCAGTACTTC.

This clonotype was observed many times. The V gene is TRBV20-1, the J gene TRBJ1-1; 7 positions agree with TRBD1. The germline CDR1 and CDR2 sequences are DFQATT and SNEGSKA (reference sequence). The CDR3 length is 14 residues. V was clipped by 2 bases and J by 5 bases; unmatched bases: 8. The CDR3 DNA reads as TGCAGTGCTAGACCCGACAGGGCCCTTACTGAAGCTTTCTTT. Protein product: CSARPDRALTEAFF.

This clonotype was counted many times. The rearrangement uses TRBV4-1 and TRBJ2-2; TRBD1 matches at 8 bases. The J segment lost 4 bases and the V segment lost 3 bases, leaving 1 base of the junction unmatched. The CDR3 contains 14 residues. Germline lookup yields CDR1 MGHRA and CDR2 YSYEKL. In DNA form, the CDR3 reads TGCGCCAGCAGCCACAGGGGGCGCACCGGGGAGCTGTTTTTT. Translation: CASSHRGRTGELFF.

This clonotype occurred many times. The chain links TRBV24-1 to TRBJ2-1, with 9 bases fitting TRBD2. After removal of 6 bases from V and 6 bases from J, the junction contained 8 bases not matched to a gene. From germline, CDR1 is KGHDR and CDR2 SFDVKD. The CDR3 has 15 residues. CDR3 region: CATSTPGLAGNEQFF. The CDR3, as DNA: TGTGCCACCAGTACCCCGGGACTAGCTGGCAATGAGCAGTTCTTC.